This T cell receptor (beta chain) is drawn from a study of liver allograft versus peripheral blood T cells. Overall study context: Comparative analysis was performed on T cell receptor repertoires from transplanted livers and from recipients' peripheral blood.

Regarding the study as a whole: Liver allograft and peripheral blood T cell receptor repertoires reportedly differed.

V lost 0 bases, J lost 6 bases, and 3 bases stayed unmatched. This CDR3 has 14 residues. Germline V gene sequence: CDR1 MNHNY, CDR2 SVGAGI (reference sequence). TCRdb reprocessed the reads with MiXCR, giving one entry per CDR3 protein. In the table there are 3,000 to 4,000 distinct CDR3 sequences, roughly 15% of which are singletons. This clonotype is classed as medium-sized. Its antigen is unknown. This sequence joins TRBV6-6 and TRBJ2-7; 9 bases match TRBD1. This receptor was identified in a human patient who had a liver transplant. Some T cells may originate from the graft donor. This CDR3 reads CASSYSTGGAEQYF. The CDR3, as DNA: TGTGCCAGCAGTTACTCGACAGGGGGAGCCGAGCAGTACTTC.